The next 10 T cell receptor beta chains were all read from a single sample in a study of T cells after posttransplantation cyclophosphamide. Sequencing used immunoSEQ multiplex PCR; TCRdb keeps in-frame clones, though not all of them. The table has approximately 10,000 clones, approximately 81% seen once; the top ten hold approximately 3.5%. Control samples came 1 year after myeloablative marrow transplants with methotrexate plus calcineurin inhibitor. The sequencing here drew on PBMCs, taken 350 to 400 days after allogeneic stem cell transplant with calcineurin inhibitor and methotrexate. The receptors derive from a young adult male patient who received an allogeneic stem cell transplant from an unrelated donor, was CMV-positive, and had acute GVHD only. The T cells may come from the graft donor.

The V gene is TRBV27, the J gene TRBJ2-1; the match to TRBD1 covers 8 bases. CDR1 and CDR2 from the germline V gene are MNHEY and SMNVEV (reference sequence). The CDR3 has 17 amino acids. Trimming cost V 0 bases and J 5 bases; bases outside gene matches: 9. As DNA, the CDR3 is TGTGCCAGCAGTTTATCGAGGGTAGGACAGGGTGACAATGAGCAGTTCTTC. This translates into CASSLSRVGQGDNEQFF.

The chain recombines TRBV29-1 with TRBJ1-1, with no clear D. The V end was cut by 4 bases, the J end by 7 bases, with 10 bases between. Per the germline V gene, CDR1 is SQVTM and CDR2 is ANQGSEA. The CDR3 runs to 11 residues. CDR3 loop: CSVVPQYEAFF. As DNA, the CDR3 is TGCAGCGTTGTGCCCCAGTATGAAGCTTTCTTT.

The chain couples TRBV7-9 to TRBJ2-7, with D maybe TRBD1 (5 bases). The CDR3 sequence is 15 residues long. The V end was cut by 1 base, the J end by 5 bases, with 15 bases between. Germline CDR1 and CDR2: SEHNR and FQNEAQ (reference sequence). CDR3 sequence: CASSLGSKGWHEQYF. CDR3 DNA: TGTGCCAGCAGCTTAGGTTCGAAGGGGTGGCACGAGCAGTACTTC.

This clone was seen a few times. The chain recombines TRBV10-2 with TRBJ2-7, with D uncertain. V lost 4 bases and J lost 6, with 16 bases in between. Germline V gene data show CDR1 as WSHSY and CDR2 as SAAADI. The CDR3 totals 14 residues. The CDR3 bases are TGCGCCAGCAGTGGATACGGGTCTAGTGGCGAGCAGTACTTC. Protein: CASSGYGSSGEQYF.

J is TRBJ2-7 and V is TRBV9; maybe TRBD2 (5 bases). The length of the CDR3 is 13 residues. V dropped 2 bases and J dropped 6 bases, with 12 bases sitting between them. Germline CDR1 reads SGDLS; CDR2 reads YYNGEE. As DNA, the CDR3 is TGTGCCAGCAGCGTTAAACCGGGGATCGAGCAGTACTTC. Its protein is CASSVKPGIEQYF.

J is TRBJ1-2 and V is TRBV5-4; D remains ambiguous. Germline V gives CDR1 SGHNT, CDR2 YYREEE (reference sequence). Trimming stripped 2 bases from V and 4 bases from J, with 9 bases between. The CDR3 spans 13 residues. The CDR3: CASSFSGSYGYTF. CDR3 DNA: TGTGCCAGCAGCTTCTCCGGGTCCTATGGCTACACCTTC.

The rearrangement uses TRBV25-1 and TRBJ2-1; D is ambiguous. This CDR3 has 13 amino acids. V lost 5 bases and J 4 bases, leaving 9 bases between the germline ends. Germline V gives CDR1 MGHDK, CDR2 SYGVNS. This chain's CDR3 is CASSMSLYNEQFF. The CDR3 nucleotides are TGTGCCAGCAGTATGTCACTTTACAATGAGCAGTTCTTC.

The chain couples TRBV6-1 to TRBJ1-1; D is unresolved. V lost 9 bases and J 1 base, leaving 12 bases between the germline ends. Germline-derived CDR1 and CDR2 are MNHNS and SASEGT. The CDR3 has 13 amino acids. CDR3 residues: CASLIAGNTEAFF. CDR3 bases: TGTGCCAGTCTAATCGCAGGGAACACTGAAGCTTTCTTT.

As for this clone: A junction boundary mismatches the germline segment, possibly from a read error. CDR3 sequence reads: CASSPSPGQPLLF. CDR3 nucleotide sequence: TGTGCCAGCAGCCCTAGCCCGGGACAGCCTCTTCTCTTC. This rearrangement joins TRBV11-3 to TRBJ2-7, with TRBD1 identical over 7 bases. Germline-derived CDR1 and CDR2 are SGHNT and YENEEA. The CDR3 covers 13 residues. The variable domain in full, with the rest retrieved from reference TRBV11-3 and TRBJ2-7, is EAGVVQSPRYKIIEKKQPVAFWCNPISGHNTLYWYLQNLGQGPELLIRYENEEAVDDSQLPKDRFSAERLKGVDSTLKIQPAELGDSAVYLCASSPSPGQPLLFGPGTRLTVT.

The genes are TRBV30 and TRBJ1-2; D unclear. The CDR3 loop spans 12 amino acids. V was pared by 2 bases and J by 4 bases, with 8 bases between. Per the germline V gene, CDR1 is GTSNPN and CDR2 is SVGIG (reference sequence). CDR3 nucleotides: TGTGCCTGGAGTCGCGGCACCTATGGCTACACCTTC. It specifies CAWSRGTYGYTF.